This T cell receptor (beta chain) appears in the sequencing data of a study of cytotoxic CD8 clonotypes in ibrutinib-treated CLL. Method: immunoSEQ multiplex PCR; TCRdb's copy keeps in-frame clones and lacks some. The table lists about 58,000 clones, around 68% of them singletons. The CDR3 has 12 amino acids. V lost 5 bases, J lost 7 bases, and 12 bases lay in between. Germline V lookup: CDR1 SNHLY, CDR2 FYNNEI. This TCR was recovered from a human donor with chronic lymphocytic leukemia. The sequencing here drew on PBMCs, taken after 12 months of ibrutinib treatment. V is TRBV2 and J is TRBJ2-7, with D uncertain. For the CDR3, the DNA is TGTGCCAGCAGTACCCCCCCCGGGGAGCAGTACTTC. Translation gives CASSTPPGEQYF.